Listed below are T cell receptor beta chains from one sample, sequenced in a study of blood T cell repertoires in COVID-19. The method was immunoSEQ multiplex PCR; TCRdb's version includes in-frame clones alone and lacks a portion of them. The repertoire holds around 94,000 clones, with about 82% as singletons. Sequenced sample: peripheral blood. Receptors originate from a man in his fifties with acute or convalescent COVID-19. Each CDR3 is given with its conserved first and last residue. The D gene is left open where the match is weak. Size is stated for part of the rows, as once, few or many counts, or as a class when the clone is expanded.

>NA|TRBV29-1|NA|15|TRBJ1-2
TGCAGCGTTGACTCCCAGGGTTTTCGGAACTATGGCTACACCTTC
CSVDSQGFRNYGYTF
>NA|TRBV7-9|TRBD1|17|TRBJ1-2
TGTGCCAGCAGCTTAGTACGTTTAGGGACAGAATCGAGAGGCTACACCTTC
CASSLVRLGTESRGYTF
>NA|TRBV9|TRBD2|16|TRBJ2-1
TGTGCCAGCAGCTCCGGGGGGGGAGGCACCTACAATGAGCAGTTCTTC
CASSSGGGGTYNEQFF
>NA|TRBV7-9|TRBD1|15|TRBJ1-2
TGTGCCAGCAGCTCACCGGGACAGGTTTACTATGGCTACACCTTC
CASSSPGQVYYGYTF
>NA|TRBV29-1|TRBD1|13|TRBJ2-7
TGCAGCGTTGGTAATACAGGGGGCTACGAGCAGTACTTC
CSVGNTGGYEQYF
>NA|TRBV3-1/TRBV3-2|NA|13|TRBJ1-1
TGTGCCAGCAGCCAGGGGGCGGGCACTGAAGCTTTCTTT
CASSQGAGTEAFF
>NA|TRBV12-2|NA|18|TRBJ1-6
TGTGCAAGTCGCTTAGGGAGGGCCGAGAGCTCCTATAATTCACCCCTCCACTTT
CASRLGRAESSYNSPLHF
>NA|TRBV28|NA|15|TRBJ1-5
TGTGCCAGCAGTTTCCTGGGGAGGGTTGGACAGCCCCAGCATTTT
CASSFLGRVGQPQHF
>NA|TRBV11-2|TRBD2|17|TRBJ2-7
TGTGCCAGCAGCCCTAGGACTAGCGGTACCAGCTCCTACGAGCAGTACTTC
CASSPRTSGTSSYEQYF
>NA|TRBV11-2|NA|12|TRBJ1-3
TGTGCCAGCAGCTTATATGGAAACACCATATATTTT
CASSLYGNTIYF
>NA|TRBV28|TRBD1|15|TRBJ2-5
TGTGCCAGCAGTTCACAACAGGGGGCTGGAGAGACCCAGTACTTC
CASSSQQGAGETQYF
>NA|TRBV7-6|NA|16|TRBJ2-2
TGTGCCAGCAGCTTAAAGGCGGGGACGAACACCGGGGAGCTGTTTTTT
CASSLKAGTNTGELFF
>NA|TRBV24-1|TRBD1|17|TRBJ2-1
TGTGCCACCAGTGATGCCACAGGGGGCGAGAACTACAATGAGCAGTTCTTC
CATSDATGGENYNEQFF
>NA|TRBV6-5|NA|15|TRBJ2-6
TGTGCCAGCAGCCGGGACTCCTCTGGGGCCAACGTCCTGACTTTC
CASSRDSSGANVLTF
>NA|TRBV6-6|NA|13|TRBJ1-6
TGTGCCAGCAGGAACAGGGAAAATTCACCCCTCCACTTT
CASRNRENSPLHF
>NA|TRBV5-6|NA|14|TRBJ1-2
TGTGCCAGCAGCTTGGCCTCGGGGACTGGCGGCTACACCTTC
CASSLASGTGGYTF
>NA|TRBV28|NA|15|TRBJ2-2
TGTGCCAGCCACGGAGCTAGCGTTAACACCGGGGAGCTGTTTTTT
CASHGASVNTGELFF
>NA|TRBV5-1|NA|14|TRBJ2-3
TGCGCCAGCAGCCCGGGACTCCTCACAGATACGCAGTATTTT
CASSPGLLTDTQYF
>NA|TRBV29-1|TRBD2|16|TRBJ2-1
TGCAGCGTTGGGTTTACTAGCGGGAGTTCCTACAATGAGCAGTTCTTC
CSVGFTSGSSYNEQFF
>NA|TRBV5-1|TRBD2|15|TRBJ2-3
TGCGCCAGCAGCTTGGTAGCGGGAAGCTCAGATACGCAGTATTTT
CASSLVAGSSDTQYF
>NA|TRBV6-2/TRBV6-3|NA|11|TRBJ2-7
TGTGCCAGCAGTTTCTTGTACGAGCAGTACTTC
CASSFLYEQYF
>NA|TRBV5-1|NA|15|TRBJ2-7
TGCGCCAGCAGCTTGGCCGCACAGGGCCTCTACGAGCAGTACTTC
CASSLAAQGLYEQYF
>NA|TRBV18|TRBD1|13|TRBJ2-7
TGTGCTAGCCAGGGACAGGGTCTCTACGAGCAGTACTTC
CASQGQGLYEQYF
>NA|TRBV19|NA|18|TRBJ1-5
TGTGCCAGTACTCCGGGAAACCTAGCCGGTTATAGCAATCAGCCCCAGCATTTT
CASTPGNLAGYSNQPQHF
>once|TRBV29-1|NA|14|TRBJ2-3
TGCAGCGTTGTTCCGGGGAGCATATCGGATACGCAGTATTTT
CSVVPGSISDTQYF
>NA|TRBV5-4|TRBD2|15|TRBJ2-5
TGTGCCAGCAGCTCTATAGCGGGCTACCAAGAGACCCAGTACTTC
CASSSIAGYQETQYF
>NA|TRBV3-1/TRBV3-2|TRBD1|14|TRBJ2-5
TGTGCCAGCAGAAAAGGGACAGGGGGAGAGACCCAGTACTTC
CASRKGTGGETQYF
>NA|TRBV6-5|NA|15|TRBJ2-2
TGTGCCAGCATGAATTCAGGGCCGGACACCGGGGAGCTGTTTTTT
CASMNSGPDTGELFF
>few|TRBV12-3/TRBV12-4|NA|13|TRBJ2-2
TGTGCCAGCAGTCAGGGGTATCCCGGGGAGCTGTTTTTT
CASSQGYPGELFF
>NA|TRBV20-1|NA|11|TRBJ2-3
TGCAGTGCCCGACTTTCAGATACGCAGTATTTT
CSARLSDTQYF
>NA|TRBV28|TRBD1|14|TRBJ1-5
TGTGCCAGCAGTGACAGGGTAGTTGGGCAGCCCCAGCATTTT
CASSDRVVGQPQHF
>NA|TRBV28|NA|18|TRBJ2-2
TGTGCCAGCAGACCCCCCTCGGATTCTAGCTCGAACACCGGGGAGCTGTTTTTT
CASRPPSDSSSNTGELFF
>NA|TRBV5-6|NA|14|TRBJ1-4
TGTGCCAGCAGCTTGGACAGGGCCGGTGAAAAACTGTTTTTT
CASSLDRAGEKLFF
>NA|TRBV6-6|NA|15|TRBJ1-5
TGTGCCAGCAGTTACTGGGGAGATGGCAATCAGCCCCAGCATTTT
CASSYWGDGNQPQHF
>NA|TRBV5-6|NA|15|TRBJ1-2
TGTGCCAGCAGCTTGATACCCTCAGGCGACTATGGCTACACCTTC
CASSLIPSGDYGYTF
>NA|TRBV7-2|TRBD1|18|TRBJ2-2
TGTGCCAGCAGCCCACAAGGGTTAGGCAGGGGGTCAGTCGGGGAGCTGTTTTTT
CASSPQGLGRGSVGELFF
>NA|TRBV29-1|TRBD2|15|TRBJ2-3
TGCAGCGTTGACGGGACTAGCGGATTGGCAGATACGCAGTATTTT
CSVDGTSGLADTQYF
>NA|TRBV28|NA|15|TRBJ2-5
TGTGCCAGCAGTGGGAGCGGCCCCGGAGGGGAGACCCAGTACTTC
CASSGSGPGGETQYF
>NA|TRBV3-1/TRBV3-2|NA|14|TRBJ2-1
TGTGCCAGCAGCCAAGATTCCAGGGGCAATGAGCAGTTCTTC
CASSQDSRGNEQFF
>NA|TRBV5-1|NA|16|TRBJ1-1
TGCGCCAGCAGCGTCCGCGGCGGGGCAGGGAACACTGAAGCTTTCTTT
CASSVRGGAGNTEAFF
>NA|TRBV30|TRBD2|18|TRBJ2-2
TGTGCCTGGAGTGATCGTCGACTAGCGGGAGGATTGATCGGGGAGCTGTTTTTT
CAWSDRRLAGGLIGELFF
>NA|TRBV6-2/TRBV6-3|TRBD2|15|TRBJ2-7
TGTGCCAGCAGTTACGGGACTAGCGGGAGGGGAGAGCAGTACTTC
CASSYGTSGRGEQYF
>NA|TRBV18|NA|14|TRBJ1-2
TGTGCCAGCTCACCACCCACAGGCCGGCATGGCTACACCTTC
CASSPPTGRHGYTF
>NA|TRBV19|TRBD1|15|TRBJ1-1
TGTGCCAGTAGTGAATACGGGACAGCGAACACTGAAGCTTTCTTT
CASSEYGTANTEAFF
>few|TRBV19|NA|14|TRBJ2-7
TGTGCCAGTAGTATAACGCCCGGAGCTTACGAGCAGTACTTC
CASSITPGAYEQYF
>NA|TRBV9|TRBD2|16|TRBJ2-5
TGTGCCAGCAGCGTAGGAAGCGGGAGGGTTCAAGAGACCCAGTACTTC
CASSVGSGRVQETQYF
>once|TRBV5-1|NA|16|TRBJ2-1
TGCGCCAGCAGCTCGTCAAGCGCCGGATCCTACAATGAGCAGTTCTTC
CASSSSSAGSYNEQFF
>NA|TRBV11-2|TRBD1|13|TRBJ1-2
TGTGCCAGCAGCCTGGACAGGGGAGGAGGCTACACCTTC
CASSLDRGGGYTF
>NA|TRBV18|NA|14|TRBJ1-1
TGTGCCAGCTCACCACCGGTCAGGAACACTGAAGCTTTCTTT
CASSPPVRNTEAFF
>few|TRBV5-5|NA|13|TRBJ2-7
TGTGCCAGCAGTCCGACAGGCGCCTACGAGCAGTACTTC
CASSPTGAYEQYF
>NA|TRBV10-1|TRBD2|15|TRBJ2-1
TGCGCCAGCAGTGAGGGGACTAGCGTCTTCAATGAGCAGTTCTTC
CASSEGTSVFNEQFF
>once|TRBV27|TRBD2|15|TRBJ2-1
TGTGCCAGCAGTCTTACGGGGGGGCCCTACAATGAGCAGTTCTTC
CASSLTGGPYNEQFF
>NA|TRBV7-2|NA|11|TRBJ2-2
TGTGCCAGCCGGTTTACCGGGGAGCTGTTTTTT
CASRFTGELFF
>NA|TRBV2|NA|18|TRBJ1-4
TGTGCCAGCCAAGCGTTAGCGACAATCTCATCAACTAATGAAAAACTGTTTTTT
CASQALATISSTNEKLFF
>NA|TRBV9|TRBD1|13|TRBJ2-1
TGTGCCAGCAGCGTGGGACAGTTAGACGAGCAGTTCTTC
CASSVGQLDEQFF
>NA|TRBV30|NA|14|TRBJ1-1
TGTGCCTGGAGTCCCCCAGACAGGCACACTGAAGCTTTCTTT
CAWSPPDRHTEAFF
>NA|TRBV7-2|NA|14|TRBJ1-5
TGTGCCAGCAGCCATGGGCAGTTCAATCAGCCCCAGCATTTT
CASSHGQFNQPQHF
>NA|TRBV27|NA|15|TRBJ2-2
TGTGCCAGCAGTTTAACTCTAGGGAGTCCCGGGGAGCTGTTTTTT
CASSLTLGSPGELFF
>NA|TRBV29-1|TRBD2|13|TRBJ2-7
TGCAGCGCTGGGACTAGCGGGGTCAACGAGCAGTACTTC
CSAGTSGVNEQYF
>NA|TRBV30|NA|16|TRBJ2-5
TGTGCCTGGAGTGTTGCGGGGGCCCGATCACAAGAGACCCAGTACTTC
CAWSVAGARSQETQYF